The 9 T cell receptor beta chains below were found in one sample sequenced in a study of blood T cell repertoires in COVID-19. Only in-frame clones appear in the TCRdb table, and some are missing; sequencing was by immunoSEQ multiplex PCR. The data show under 150,000 clones, roughly 71% seen once. Source material: peripheral blood. These receptors all stem from a man older than 75 with acute or convalescent COVID-19.

The chain couples TRBV7-9 to TRBJ1-3; TRBD1 agrees at 8 bases. Germline loops: CDR1 SEHNR, CDR2 FQNEAQ (reference sequence). The CDR3 has 14 residues. V lost 3 bases, J lost 4 bases, and 2 bases stayed unmatched. In nucleotides, the CDR3 is TGTGCCAGCAGCTTTCAGGGGGCAGGAAACACCATATATTTT. Residues: CASSFQGAGNTIYF.

This clone came up a few times. This chain links TRBV19 with TRBJ2-7, with D possibly being TRBD1 (5 bases). Trimming cost V 7 bases and J 0 bases, with 16 bases left between them. CDR1 is LNHDA and CDR2 is SQIVND in the germline V gene (reference sequence). The CDR3 is 15 residues long. The CDR3 is CASIEDNHLSYEQYF. CDR3 DNA sequence: TGTGCCAGTATCGAGGACAACCACCTCTCCTACGAGCAGTACTTC.

V usage is TRBV28 and J usage is TRBJ1-1, with 7 bases identical to TRBD1. Germline trimming cut 5 bases from V and 4 bases from J; bases unmatched to any gene: 10. This CDR3 has 15 amino acids. Germline V CDR1 and CDR2: MDHEN, SYDVKM. The CDR3 sequence is CASSPTGPGGTEAFF. As DNA, the CDR3 is TGTGCCAGCAGTCCAACAGGACCAGGGGGCACTGAAGCTTTCTTT.

The chain has TRBV4-3 and TRBJ2-3; 9 nucleotides match TRBD1. Germline CDR1 and CDR2: LGHNA and YSLEER. This CDR3 is 18 amino acids long. Trimming at V came to 4 bases and at J to 1 base, leaving 12 bases not matched to a gene. DNA for the CDR3: TGCGCCAGCAGCCTCATGGTAATACGGGACAGGGGCACAGATACGCAGTATTTT. Translation gives CASSLMVIRDRGTDTQYF.

The chain joins TRBV7-2 to TRBJ2-2, with 7 bases fitting TRBD2. This CDR3 contains 15 residues. With 4 bases clipped from V and 0 bases from J, the junction kept 2 bases outside the gene matches. Germline V gives CDR1 SGHTA, CDR2 FQGNSA. The DNA for the CDR3 is TGTGCCAGCAGCTCTAGCGGCACGAACACCGGGGAGCTGTTTTTT. This translates into CASSSSGTNTGELFF.

The chain combines TRBV5-1 with TRBJ2-5, with a possible D match to TRBD2 (5 bases). Trimming stripped 4 bases from V and 2 bases from J, with 9 bases between. This CDR3 is 13 amino acids long. Germline values: CDR1 SGHRS, CDR2 YFSETQ. The CDR3 loop reads CASSHGGQETQYF. CDR3 nucleotide sequence: TGCGCCAGCAGCCATGGAGGTCAAGAGACCCAGTACTTC.

V is TRBV3-1 (or the pseudogene TRBV3-2) and J is TRBJ1-5; unclear D gene. The CDR3 has 14 residues. Trimming removed 1 base at V and 2 bases at J, with 6 bases between. Per the germline V gene, CDR1 is LGHDT and CDR2 is YNNKEL (reference sequence). The CDR3 loop is CASSQASGNQPQHF. CDR3 DNA sequence: TGTGCCAGCAGCCAAGCTTCTGGCAATCAGCCCCAGCATTTT.

The gene calls are TRBV5-1 and TRBJ2-3; TRBD2 might be the D (6 bases). The CDR3 is 14 residues long. Germline V CDR1 and CDR2: SGHRS, YFSETQ. V was pared by 7 bases and J by 6 bases, with 18 bases between. CDR3: CASRSRAGRDTQYF. The CDR3 region has the DNA TGCGCCAGCCGATCCCGGGCAGGGAGGGATACGCAGTATTTT. Based on the CDR3 plus reference TRBV5-1 and TRBJ2-3, the full variable domain is KAGVTQTPRYLIKTRGQQVTLSCSPISGHRSVSWYQQTPGQGLQFLFEYFSETQRNKGNFPGRFSGRQFSNSRSEMNVSTLELGDSALYLCASRSRAGRDTQYFGPGTRLTVL.

This clone was recorded only once. The V gene is TRBV6-5, the J gene TRBJ2-2, with 7 bases that match TRBD1. V trimming: 8 bases; J trimming: 0 bases; junction bases outside the gene matches: 6. The CDR3 is 15 amino acids. CDR1 is MNHEY and CDR2 is SVGAGI in the germline V gene. In nucleotides, the CDR3 is TGTGCCAGCCGCCGGGACAGAGCGAACACCGGGGAGCTGTTTTTT. Translating gives CASRRDRANTGELFF.